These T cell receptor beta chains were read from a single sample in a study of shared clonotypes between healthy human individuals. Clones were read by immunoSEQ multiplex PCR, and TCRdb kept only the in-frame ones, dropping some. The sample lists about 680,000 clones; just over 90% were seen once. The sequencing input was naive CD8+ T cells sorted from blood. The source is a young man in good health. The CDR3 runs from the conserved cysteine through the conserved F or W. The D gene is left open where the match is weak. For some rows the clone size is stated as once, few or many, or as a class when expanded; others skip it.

TGTGCCACCAGCAAAGCTAGCGGGAGAACAGATACGCAGTATTTT	CATSKASGRTDTQYF	.	TRBD2	TRBV15	TRBJ2-3
TGCAGCGTTGATCTTCTAGAGCACAGGGAGCTGTTTTTT	CSVDLLEHRELFF	.	.	TRBV29-1	TRBJ2-2
TGTGCCAGCAGCTTAGGGTTTTTGCTTAACAATGAGCAGTTCTTC	CASSLGFLLNNEQFF	.	.	TRBV7-8	TRBJ2-1
TGTGCCAGCAGTTACAGAGGGCCCCAAGAGACCCAGTACTTC	CASSYRGPQETQYF	.	.	TRBV6-5	TRBJ2-5
TGTGCCAGCAGCTTAGGCGGGACCCCCGGCGAGCAGTACTTC	CASSLGGTPGEQYF	.	.	TRBV7-6	TRBJ2-7
TGTGCCAGCAGCTTCCCCTGGGGGGACAGGGCGTACAATGAGCAGTTCTTC	CASSFPWGDRAYNEQFF	.	TRBD1	TRBV7-9	TRBJ2-1
TGTGCCAGCAGCTTCCCCGCGGGACAGATTACTGAAGCTTTCTTT	CASSFPAGQITEAFF	.	TRBD1	TRBV11-2	TRBJ1-1
TGTGCCAGCAGTCCGGGACAGGTTGGGTACGAGCAGTACTTC	CASSPGQVGYEQYF	many	TRBD1	TRBV27	TRBJ2-7
TGCAGCGTTGAAAGTTCGGGGACAGCCGACTTAGCGGGATACTACGAGCAGTACTTC	CSVESSGTADLAGYYEQYF	.	.	TRBV29-1	TRBJ2-7
TGTGCCAGCAGCCGGGGGGGGACGCTCGAGCAGTACTTC	CASSRGGTLEQYF	.	TRBD2	TRBV14	TRBJ2-7
TGTGCCACCACAGGGGCCCCTGACTACGAGCAGTACTTC	CATTGAPDYEQYF	.	TRBD1	TRBV19	TRBJ2-7
TGTGCCAGCAGCTTCGTCACTACCACGGAGACCCAGTACTTC	CASSFVTTTETQYF	.	.	TRBV7-9	TRBJ2-5
TGTGCCAGCAGCCCGAGGGCTAGCGGGTACTCCTACAATGAGCAGTTCTTC	CASSPRASGYSYNEQFF	.	TRBD2	TRBV7-8	TRBJ2-1
TGCGCCAGCTTCCCCAGTCGAGGGGGTGAAGCAGATACGCAGTATTTT	CASFPSRGGEADTQYF	.	.	TRBV5-1	TRBJ2-3
TGTGCCAGTAGTATTATCGACAGTCCCTACGAGCAGTACTTC	CASSIIDSPYEQYF	.	.	TRBV19	TRBJ2-7
TGTGCCAGCAGCTGGACTAGCGTTGCCTATGAGCAGTTCTTC	CASSWTSVAYEQFF	.	TRBD2	TRBV6-5	TRBJ2-1
TGTGCCTGGAGTTCCACAGGGTCGGATCAGCCCCAGCATTTT	CAWSSTGSDQPQHF	.	.	TRBV30	TRBJ1-5
TGCGCCAGCAGCCCCCCGTCCGACTACGAGCAGTACTTC	CASSPPSDYEQYF	.	.	TRBV5-1	TRBJ2-7
TGTGCCACCAGCAGAGACAGGGGCGGGGGCAATCAGCCCCAGCATTTT	CATSRDRGGGNQPQHF	.	.	TRBV15	TRBJ1-5
TGTGCCAGCAGTGAAGTGGGGTCTGGAAACACCATATATTTT	CASSEVGSGNTIYF	.	.	TRBV6-1	TRBJ1-3
TGTGCCAGCAGTTCGGTGGGGGGGGACACTGAAGCTTTCTTT	CASSSVGGDTEAFF	.	.	TRBV27	TRBJ1-1
TGTGCCAGCAGCCCCAGGGGGTTTAACACCGGGGAGCTGTTTTTT	CASSPRGFNTGELFF	.	TRBD1	TRBV11-2	TRBJ2-2
TGTGCCAGCAGTTCCCTAGCGGGAGGTTGGGAGACCCAGTACTTC	CASSSLAGGWETQYF	.	TRBD2	TRBV7-9	TRBJ2-5
TGCAGCGTAGCGCTAGCGGGAGGGGACGAGCAGTACTTC	CSVALAGGDEQYF	.	TRBD2	TRBV29-1	TRBJ2-7
TGTGCCAGCAGTTTCGACCCGGAACCCGACAGGGCGACTAGCGGAAAGTCCTACAATGAGCAGTTCTTC	CASSFDPEPDRATSGKSYNEQFF	.	TRBD2	TRBV27	TRBJ2-1
TGTGCCAGCAGCTCGGGACACCTCGAGCAGTACTTC	CASSSGHLEQYF	.	.	TRBV11-2	TRBJ2-7
TGTGCCCTTGAGGGGGGCGGACCTAGCACAGATACGCAGTATTTT	CALEGGGPSTDTQYF	.	.	TRBV2	TRBJ2-3
TGCGCCAGCAGCCAAGTGTGGATGGTGAGCACAGATACGCAGTATTTT	CASSQVWMVSTDTQYF	once	.	TRBV4-1	TRBJ2-3
TGTGCCAGCAGGCCAGGGGCCCAGGGGGCATTTGAGCAGTTCTTC	CASRPGAQGAFEQFF	.	TRBD1	TRBV5-6	TRBJ2-1
TGTGCCAGCAGTTTGAACATTTACAATGAGCAGTTCTTC	CASSLNIYNEQFF	.	.	TRBV27	TRBJ2-1
TGTGCCAGCACGCCAAATGAGCAGTTCTTC	CASTPNEQFF	.	.	TRBV10-3	TRBJ2-1
TGTGCTAGCAGCTTAGATAGCACCGCCGGGGAGCTGTTTTTT	CASSLDSTAGELFF	.	.	TRBV7-7	TRBJ2-2
TGTGCCAGCAGCTCAGGAAGACTAGGGGATGACGGGGAGCTGTTTTTT	CASSSGRLGDDGELFF	.	.	TRBV7-9	TRBJ2-2
TGCAGCGTTGGAAGCGACTACGAGCAGTACTTC	CSVGSDYEQYF	.	.	TRBV29-1	TRBJ2-7
TGTGCCAGCGGGGCGGGAGGAAGGGGTGAGCAGTTCTTC	CASGAGGRGEQFF	.	TRBD2	TRBV6-5	TRBJ2-1
TGCGCCAGCAGCCAACTGCCCGACGAGTACAATGAGCAGTTCTTC	CASSQLPDEYNEQFF	.	.	TRBV4-3	TRBJ2-1
TGTGCCAGCAGCCCCGTGGGTAGCGGGAGCTACAATGAGCAGTTCTTC	CASSPVGSGSYNEQFF	.	TRBD2	TRBV7-9	TRBJ2-1
TGTGCCAGCAGCTTAGATAAAACTGAAGCTTTCTTT	CASSLDKTEAFF	few	.	TRBV5-4	TRBJ1-1